This T cell receptor (beta chain) derives from a study of neoadjuvant anti-PD-1 for oral cavity cancer. Overall study: Around day 43, patients without progression received a fourth nivolumab dose before surgery.

The repertoire was sequenced with immunoSEQ multiplex PCR; TCRdb's copy has only in-frame clones and lacks some. Of about 68,000 clones detected, around 83% appear once; the ten largest clones hold roughly 3.4%. Regarding time point: after neoadjuvant nivolumab, at surgical resection. Germline assignment: CDR1 SGHAT and CDR2 FQNNGV. The germline V and J ends were trimmed by 6 bases and 5 bases, with 6 bases remaining between them. This CDR3 contains 11 residues. The chain employs TRBV11-2 and TRBJ2-3; the D gene is possibly TRBD2 (5 bases). This sequence was found in a person between 35 and 79 years old with oral cavity squamous cell carcinoma. This sample comprised PBMCs, obtained after nivolumab (anti-PD-1) treatment. In DNA, the CDR3 is TGTGCCAGCAGACGGGGAGATACGCAGTATTTT. As protein: CASRRGDTQYF.